This TCR beta chain originates from a study of blood T cell repertoires in COVID-19. Study-wide background: Material from acute and convalescent COVID-19 was sourced from the United States, Italy and Spain. Sources were T cells, B-cell-depleted T cells, or PBMCs; the material itself was cDNA or gDNA.

This clone was found once. Germline CDR1 is MNHEY and CDR2 is SVGAGI. CDR3 length: 15 residues. V lost 5 bases to trimming and J lost 4 bases; unmatched junction nucleotides: 11. Authors' analysis steps: Amplification of reference gene primers was used by the study to estimate nucleated cell counts. The assay was immunoSEQ multiplex PCR, and TCRdb's table has in-frame clones only and misses some. V, J and clone size were drawn from that table, and D and trimming were deduced from the DNA. The sample contains 180,000 or so clones, 70% to 90% of which appear only once. The specimen was peripheral blood. The V gene is TRBV6-5, the J gene TRBJ2-7; 7 bases fit TRBD2. The TCR sequence derives from a woman aged 80 or over with acute or convalescent COVID-19. The CDR3 loop is CASSTAGGRGYEQYF. CDR3 bases: TGTGCCAGCAGTACCGCCGGGGGGAGGGGATACGAGCAGTACTTC.